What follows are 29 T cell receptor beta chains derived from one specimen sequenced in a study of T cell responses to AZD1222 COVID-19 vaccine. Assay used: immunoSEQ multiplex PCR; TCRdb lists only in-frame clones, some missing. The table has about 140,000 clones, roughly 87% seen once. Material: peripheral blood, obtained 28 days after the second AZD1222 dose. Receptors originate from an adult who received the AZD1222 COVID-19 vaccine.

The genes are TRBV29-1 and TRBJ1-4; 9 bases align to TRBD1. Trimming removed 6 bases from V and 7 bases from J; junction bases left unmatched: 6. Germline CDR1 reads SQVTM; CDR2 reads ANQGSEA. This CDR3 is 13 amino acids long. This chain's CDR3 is CSVVTGGGEKLFF. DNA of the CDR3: TGCAGCGTCGTGACAGGGGGGGGTGAAAAACTGTTTTTT.

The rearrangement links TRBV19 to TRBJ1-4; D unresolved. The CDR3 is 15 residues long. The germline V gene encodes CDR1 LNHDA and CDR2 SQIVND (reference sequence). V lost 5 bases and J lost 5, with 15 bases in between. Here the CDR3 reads CASSFSGSRNEKLFF. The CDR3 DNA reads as TGTGCCAGTAGTTTCTCCGGGTCAAGGAATGAAAAACTGTTTTTT.

The CDR3 reads CASSSPTSGDTEAFF. The CDR3 region has the DNA TGTGCCAGCAGCTCCCCGACGTCAGGGGACACTGAAGCTTTCTTT. The V gene is TRBV11-1, the J gene TRBJ1-1; D perhaps matches TRBD1 (6 bases). Trimming removed 4 bases from V and 3 bases from J, with 15 bases in between. In germline, CDR1 is SGHAT, CDR2 FQDESV (reference sequence). CDR3 length: 15 amino acids. The full variable domain, in which reference TRBV11-1 and TRBJ1-1 provide the parts outside the CDR3, is EAEVAQSPRYKITEKSQAVAFWCDPISGHATLYWYRQILGQGPELLVQFQDESVVDDSQLPKDRFSAERLKGVDSTLKIQPAELGDSAMYLCASSSPTSGDTEAFFGQGTRLTVV.

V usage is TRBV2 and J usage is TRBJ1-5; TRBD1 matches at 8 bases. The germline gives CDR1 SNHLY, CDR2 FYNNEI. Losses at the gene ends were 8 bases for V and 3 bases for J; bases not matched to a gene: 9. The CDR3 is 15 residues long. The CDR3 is CASRDRRNSNQPQHF. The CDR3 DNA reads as TGTGCCAGCCGGGACAGGCGGAATTCCAATCAGCCCCAGCATTTT.

The CDR3 DNA reads TGTGCCAGCAGCTTAAGAGGGGCGGATAGCTCCTACAATGAGCAGTTCTTC. Translation: CASSLRGADSSYNEQFF. The J gene is TRBJ2-1, the V gene TRBV7-3, with D possibly being TRBD1 or TRBD2 (5 bases each). The CDR3 extends over 17 amino acids. CDR1 and CDR2 from the germline V gene are SGHTA and FQGTGA. Trimming stripped 1 base from V and 0 bases from J, with 13 bases between. The whole variable domain, remainder taken from reference TRBV7-3 and TRBJ2-1, is GAGVSQTPSNKVTEKGKYVELRCDPISGHTALYWYRQSLGQGPEFLIYFQGTGAADDSGLPNDRFFAVRPEGSVSTLKIQRTERGDSAVYLCASSLRGADSSYNEQFFGPGTRLTVL.

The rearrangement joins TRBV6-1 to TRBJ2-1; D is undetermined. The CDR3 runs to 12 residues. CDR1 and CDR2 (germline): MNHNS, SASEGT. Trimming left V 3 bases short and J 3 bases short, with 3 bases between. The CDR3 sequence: CASSDGYNEQFF. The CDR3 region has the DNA TGTGCCAGCAGTGATGGCTACAATGAGCAGTTCTTC.

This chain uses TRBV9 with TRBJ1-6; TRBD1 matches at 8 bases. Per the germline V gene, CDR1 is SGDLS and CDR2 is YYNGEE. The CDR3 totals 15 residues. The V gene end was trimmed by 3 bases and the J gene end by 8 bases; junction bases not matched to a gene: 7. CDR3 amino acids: CASSATGDYDSPLHF. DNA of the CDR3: TGTGCCAGCAGCGCGACAGGGGACTACGATTCACCCCTCCACTTT.

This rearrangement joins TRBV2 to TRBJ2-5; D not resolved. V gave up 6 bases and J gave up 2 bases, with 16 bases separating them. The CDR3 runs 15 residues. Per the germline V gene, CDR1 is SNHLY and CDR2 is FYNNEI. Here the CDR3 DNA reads TGTGCCAGCAGGTCCCCGGTCACCTTTCAAGAGACCCAGTACTTC. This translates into CASRSPVTFQETQYF.

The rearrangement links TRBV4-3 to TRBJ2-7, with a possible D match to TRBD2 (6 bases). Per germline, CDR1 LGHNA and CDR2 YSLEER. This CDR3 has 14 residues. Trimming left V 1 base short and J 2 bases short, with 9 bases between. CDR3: CASSQVSGPYEQYF. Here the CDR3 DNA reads TGCGCCAGCAGCCAAGTTAGCGGACCCTACGAGCAGTACTTC.

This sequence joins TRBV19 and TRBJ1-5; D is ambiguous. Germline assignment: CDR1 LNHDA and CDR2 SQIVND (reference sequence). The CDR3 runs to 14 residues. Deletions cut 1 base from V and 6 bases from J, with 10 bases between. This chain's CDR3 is CASSIGEVAQPQHF. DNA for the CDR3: TGTGCCAGTAGTATAGGTGAGGTGGCTCAGCCCCAGCATTTT.

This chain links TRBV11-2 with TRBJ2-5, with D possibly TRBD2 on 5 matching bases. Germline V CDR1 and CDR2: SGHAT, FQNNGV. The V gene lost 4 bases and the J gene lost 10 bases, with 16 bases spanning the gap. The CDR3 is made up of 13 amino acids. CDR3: CASSWPRTPGQYF. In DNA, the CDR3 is TGTGCCAGCAGCTGGCCTAGGACTCCAGGCCAGTACTTC.

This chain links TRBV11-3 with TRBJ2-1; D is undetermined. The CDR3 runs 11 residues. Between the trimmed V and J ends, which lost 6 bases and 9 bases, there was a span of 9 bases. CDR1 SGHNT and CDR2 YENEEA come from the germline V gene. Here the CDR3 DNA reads TGTGCCAGCAGTTCGGATAGTGAGCAGTTCTTC. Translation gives CASSSDSEQFF.

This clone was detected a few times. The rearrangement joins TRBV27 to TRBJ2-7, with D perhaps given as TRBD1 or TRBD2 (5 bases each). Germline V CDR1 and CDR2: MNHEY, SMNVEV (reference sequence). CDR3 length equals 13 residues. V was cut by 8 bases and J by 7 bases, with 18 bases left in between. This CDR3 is CASLSIGEGEQYF. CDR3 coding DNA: TGTGCCAGCCTCTCCATCGGTGAGGGGGAGCAGTACTTC.

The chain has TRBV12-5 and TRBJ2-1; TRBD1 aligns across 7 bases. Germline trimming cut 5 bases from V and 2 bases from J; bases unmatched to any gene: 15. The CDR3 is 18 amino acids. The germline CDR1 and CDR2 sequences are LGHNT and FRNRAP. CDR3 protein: CASGPGTGWDSPYNEQFF. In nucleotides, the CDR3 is TGTGCTAGTGGTCCTGGTACTGGGTGGGACAGCCCCTACAATGAGCAGTTCTTC.

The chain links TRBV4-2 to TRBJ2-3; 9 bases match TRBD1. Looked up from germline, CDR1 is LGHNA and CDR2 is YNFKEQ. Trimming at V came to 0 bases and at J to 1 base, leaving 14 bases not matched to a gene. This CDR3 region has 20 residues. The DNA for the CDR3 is TGTGCCAGCAGCCAAGATGGATCGACAGGGGGTTATTACCGCACAGATACGCAGTATTTT. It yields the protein CASSQDGSTGGYYRTDTQYF.

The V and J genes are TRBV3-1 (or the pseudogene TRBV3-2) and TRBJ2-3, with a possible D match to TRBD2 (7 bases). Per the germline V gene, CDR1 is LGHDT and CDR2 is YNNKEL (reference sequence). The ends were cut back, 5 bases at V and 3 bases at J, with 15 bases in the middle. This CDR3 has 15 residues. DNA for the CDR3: TGTGCCAGCAGCAACGGGGGGCTTGGGACAGATACGCAGTATTTT. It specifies CASSNGGLGTDTQYF.

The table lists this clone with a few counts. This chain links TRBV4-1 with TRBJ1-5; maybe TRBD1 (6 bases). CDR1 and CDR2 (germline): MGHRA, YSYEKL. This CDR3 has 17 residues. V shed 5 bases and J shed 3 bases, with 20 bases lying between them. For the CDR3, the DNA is TGCGCCAGCAGCGCTACAGGGACCCTTAATGACAATCAGCCCCAGCATTTT. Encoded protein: CASSATGTLNDNQPQHF.

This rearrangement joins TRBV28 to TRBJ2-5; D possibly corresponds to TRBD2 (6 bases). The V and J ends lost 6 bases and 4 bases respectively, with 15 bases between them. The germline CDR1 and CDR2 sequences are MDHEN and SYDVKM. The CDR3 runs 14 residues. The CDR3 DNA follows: TGTGCCAGCAGCGAGGGGCGGCGGGGAGAGACCCAGTACTTC. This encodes CASSEGRRGETQYF.

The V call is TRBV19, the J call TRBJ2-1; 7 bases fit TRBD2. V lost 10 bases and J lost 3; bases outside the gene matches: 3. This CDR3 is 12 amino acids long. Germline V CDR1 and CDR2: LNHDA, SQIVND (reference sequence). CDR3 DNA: TGTGCCACCCAGCGGGGCTACAATGAGCAGTTCTTC. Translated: CATQRGYNEQFF. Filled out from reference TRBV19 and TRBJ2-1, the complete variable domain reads DGGITQSPKYLFRKEGQNVTLSCEQNLNHDAMYWYRQDPGQGLRLIYYSQIVNDFQKGDIAEGYSVSREKKESFPLTVTSAQKNPTAFYLCATQRGYNEQFFGPGTRLTVL.

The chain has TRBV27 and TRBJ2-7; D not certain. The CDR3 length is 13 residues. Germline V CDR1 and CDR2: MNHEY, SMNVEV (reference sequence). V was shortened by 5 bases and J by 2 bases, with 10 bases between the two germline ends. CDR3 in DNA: TGTGCCAGCAGTCTCGCAGCGACCTACGAGCAGTACTTC. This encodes CASSLAATYEQYF.

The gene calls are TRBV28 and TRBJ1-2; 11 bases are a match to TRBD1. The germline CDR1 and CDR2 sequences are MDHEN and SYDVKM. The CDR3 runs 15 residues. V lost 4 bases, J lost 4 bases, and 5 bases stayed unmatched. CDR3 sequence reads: CASSSGQGAAYGYTF. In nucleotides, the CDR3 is TGTGCCAGCAGTTCTGGACAGGGGGCGGCCTATGGCTACACCTTC.

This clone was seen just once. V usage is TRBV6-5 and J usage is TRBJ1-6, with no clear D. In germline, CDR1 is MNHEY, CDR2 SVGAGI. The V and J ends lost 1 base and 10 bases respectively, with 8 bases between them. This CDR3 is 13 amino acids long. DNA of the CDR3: TGTGCCAGCAGTTACTTGCAAGAATCACCCCTCCACTTT. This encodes CASSYLQESPLHF.

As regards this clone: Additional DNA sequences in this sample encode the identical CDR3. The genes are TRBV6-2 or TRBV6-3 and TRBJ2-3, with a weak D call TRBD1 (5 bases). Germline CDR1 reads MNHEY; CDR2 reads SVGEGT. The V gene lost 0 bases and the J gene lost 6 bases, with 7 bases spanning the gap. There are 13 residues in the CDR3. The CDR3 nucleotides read TGTGCCAGCAGTTACTCGGGGCTCGATACGCAGTATTTT. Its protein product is CASSYSGLDTQYF.

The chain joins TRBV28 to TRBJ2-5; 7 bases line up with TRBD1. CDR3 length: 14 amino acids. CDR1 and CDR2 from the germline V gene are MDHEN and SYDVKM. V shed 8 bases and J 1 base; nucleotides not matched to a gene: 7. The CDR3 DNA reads TGTGCCAGCCAAGGACAGGCGACCCAAGAGACCCAGTACTTC. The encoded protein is CASQGQATQETQYF.

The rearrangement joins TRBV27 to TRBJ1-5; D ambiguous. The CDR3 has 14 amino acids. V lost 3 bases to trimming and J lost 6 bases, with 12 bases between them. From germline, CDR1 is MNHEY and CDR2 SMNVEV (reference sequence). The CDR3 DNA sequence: TGTGCCAGCAGTTTCCGTCAGGCCAGTCAGCCCCAGCATTTT. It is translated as CASSFRQASQPQHF.

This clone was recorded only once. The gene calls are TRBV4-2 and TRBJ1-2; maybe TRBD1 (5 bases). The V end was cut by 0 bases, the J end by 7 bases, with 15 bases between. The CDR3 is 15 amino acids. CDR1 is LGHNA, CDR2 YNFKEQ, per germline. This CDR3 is CASSQDVGQGVGYTF. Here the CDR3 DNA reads TGTGCCAGCAGCCAAGACGTGGGGCAGGGCGTTGGCTACACCTTC.

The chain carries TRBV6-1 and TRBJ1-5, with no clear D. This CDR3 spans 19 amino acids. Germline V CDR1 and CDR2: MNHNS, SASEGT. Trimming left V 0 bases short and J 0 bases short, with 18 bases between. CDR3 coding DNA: TGTGCCAGCAGTGAAGCGCTTGGCCTAAAGACCGCTAGCAATCAGCCCCAGCATTTT. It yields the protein CASSEALGLKTASNQPQHF.

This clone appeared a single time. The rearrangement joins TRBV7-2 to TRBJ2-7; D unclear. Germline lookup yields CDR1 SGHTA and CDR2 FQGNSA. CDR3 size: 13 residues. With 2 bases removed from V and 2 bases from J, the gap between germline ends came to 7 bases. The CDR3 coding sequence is TGTGCCAGCAGCTTAACCAAGGCCTACGAGCAGTACTTC. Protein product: CASSLTKAYEQYF.

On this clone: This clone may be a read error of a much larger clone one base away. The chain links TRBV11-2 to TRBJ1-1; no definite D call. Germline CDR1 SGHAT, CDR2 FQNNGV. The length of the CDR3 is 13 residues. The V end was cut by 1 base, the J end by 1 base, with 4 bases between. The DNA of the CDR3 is TGTGCCAGCAGCTTAGGAGGGAACACTGAAGCTTTCTTT. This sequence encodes CASSLGGNTEAFF.